Here is one T cell receptor (beta chain) with its context. As originally analysed: Using reference gene primer amplification, nucleated cell counts were estimated. Sequencing used immunoSEQ multiplex PCR; TCRdb keeps in-frame clones, though not all of them. V, J and clone size derive from that table, while D and trimming were established from the DNA sequence. The sample gives 85,000 to 110,000 clones, roughly 87% of which show up once; roughly 17% is in the top ten. This entry is derived from a study of blood T cell repertoires in COVID-19. About the research overall: PBMCs, B-cell-depleted T cells, or T cells provided the cDNA or gDNA that made up the material.

V dropped 1 base and J dropped 7 bases, with 16 bases sitting between them. The CDR3 contains 15 residues. Germline values: CDR1 SGHNT, CDR2 YENEEA. V is TRBV11-3 and J is TRBJ1-1; tentatively, D is TRBD1 (5 bases). Sequencing input: peripheral blood. This sequence was found in a woman of 80 years or more in a cohort sampled during active COVID-19. The CDR3 DNA follows: TGTGCCAGCAGCTTAGGAGGAGGGGCCGACGGTGAAGCTTTCTTT. Translating gives CASSLGGGADGEAFF.